Below, 8 T cell receptor beta chains from the same sample are listed, as sequenced in a study of shared clonotypes between healthy human individuals. Profiling relied on immunoSEQ multiplex PCR, and the TCRdb table lists in-frame clones only, not all of them. The data hold about 1.1 million clones, with 70% to 80% observed a single time. Sequencing input: memory CD4+ T cells from PBMCs. Subset indicated: CD45RA-negative fraction. The receptors originated from a man aged 18 to 29 in good health. Some clones in this sample may be carry-over from other donors' samples.

The gene calls are TRBV7-6 and TRBJ1-2, with D maybe TRBD1 (6 bases). V lost 0 bases to trimming and J lost 3 bases, with 11 bases between them. This CDR3 region has 15 residues. The germline V gene encodes CDR1 SGHVS and CDR2 FNYEAQ. This CDR3 is CASSLASGQYYGYTF. CDR3 coding DNA: TGTGCCAGCAGCTTAGCCTCCGGACAGTACTATGGCTACACCTTC.

The chain combines TRBV27 with TRBJ2-2, with TRBD2 matching 10 bases. Germline V gene sequence: CDR1 MNHEY, CDR2 SMNVEV (reference sequence). The length of the CDR3 is 15 residues. V gave up 6 bases and J gave up 6 bases; unmatched junction bases: 7. The CDR3, as DNA: TGTGCCAGCAGCTCAACCGGGACTAGCGCCGGGGAGCTGTTTTTT. Translated: CASSSTGTSAGELFF.

A single count supports this clone. The chain carries TRBV5-4 and TRBJ2-7, with a tentative D call TRBD1 (6 bases). V was cut by 4 bases and J by 6 bases, with 14 bases left in between. The CDR3 extends over 13 amino acids. The germline V gene has CDR1 SGHNT and CDR2 YYREEE (reference sequence). The CDR3 region is CASSRDRPGEQYF. CDR3 DNA sequence: TGTGCCAGCAGCCGCGACAGGCCGGGCGAGCAGTACTTC.

The CDR3 here is CASSLLVNGYTF. In DNA, the CDR3 is TGTGCCAGCAGTTTATTGGTAAATGGCTACACCTTC. The chain has TRBV28 and TRBJ1-2, with D unclear. The germline CDR1 and CDR2 sequences are MDHEN and SYDVKM. The germline V and J ends were trimmed by 1 base and 6 bases, with 6 bases remaining between them. The length of the CDR3 is 12 residues.

Concerning this clone itself: Other nucleotide sequences from this sample produce the same CDR3. The J gene is TRBJ1-2, the V gene TRBV28; D gene ambiguous. Germline loops: CDR1 MDHEN, CDR2 SYDVKM. With 2 bases removed from V and 4 bases from J, the gap between germline ends came to 11 bases. The CDR3 totals 14 residues. The CDR3 nucleotides are TGTGCCAGCAGTTTAACGGGCGGCGGCTATGGCTACACCTTC. Protein product: CASSLTGGGYGYTF.

J is TRBJ2-7 and V is TRBV5-6, with D perhaps given as TRBD1 or TRBD2 (6 bases each). The V gene lost 3 bases and the J gene lost 6 bases, with 22 bases spanning the gap. From germline, CDR1 is SGHDT and CDR2 YYEEEE. The CDR3 sequence is 16 residues long. Here the CDR3 reads CASSWGAASVRSEQYF. The CDR3, as DNA: TGTGCCAGCAGCTGGGGGGCAGCCTCCGTCAGATCCGAGCAGTACTTC. Full variable domain (missing parts from reference TRBV5-6 and TRBJ2-7): DAGVTQSPTHLIKTRGQQVTLRCSPKSGHDTVSWYQQALGQGPQFIFQYYEEEERQRGNFPDRFSGHQFPNYSSELNVNALLLGDSALYLCASSWGAASVRSEQYFGPGTRLTVT.

This chain uses TRBV29-1 with TRBJ2-3; 9 nucleotides line up with TRBD2. This CDR3 is built from 15 residues. V lost 3 bases, J lost 2 bases, and 6 bases stayed unmatched. Germline CDR1 is SQVTM and CDR2 is ANQGSEA. The CDR3 DNA follows: TGCAGCGTTGACGGCGGGAGGGCCTCCACAGATACGCAGTATTTT. It is translated as CSVDGGRASTDTQYF.

On this clone: A far larger clone is a single base away, which makes a read error likely. J is TRBJ2-3 and V is TRBV5-6; the D is unclear. Germline loops: CDR1 SGHDT, CDR2 YYEEEE. This CDR3 has 13 residues. V gave up 0 bases and J gave up 2 bases, with 4 bases separating them. CDR3 sequence reads: CASSLDNTDTQYF. CDR3 DNA: TGTGCCAGCAGCTTGGACAACACAGATACGCAGTATTTT.